This T cell receptor beta chain comes out of a study of OX40 agonist ivuxolimab in advanced cancers. For the study at large: Participants could have had prior anti-PD-1, anti-PD-L1 or anti-CTLA-4 therapy, and approximately 37% had some.

The junction had 4 bases not matched to a gene; V was cut back by 2 bases and J by 0 bases. The CDR3 totals 15 residues. CDR1 and CDR2 from the germline V gene are SGHTS and YDEGEE. Repertoires were generated with immunoSEQ multiplex PCR, while TCRdb's copy carries only in-frame clones and drops some. The data hold approximately 46,000 clones, with approximately 80% observed a single time. This clonotype originated in an adult with an advanced solid tumor such as melanoma, head and neck, liver or kidney cancer. This rearrangement joins TRBV5-8 to TRBJ2-7, with 8 bases identical to TRBD2. The specimen comprised CD4+ or CD8+ T cells sorted from blood, sampled in a trial of the OX40 agonist ivuxolimab. The chain's CDR3 is CASSFGGRSSYEQYF. In DNA form, the CDR3 reads TGTGCCAGCAGCTTTGGCGGGAGGAGCTCCTACGAGCAGTACTTC.